The clone carrying this T cell receptor beta chain showed up just once. Its specificity is not known. TCRdb's table, derived via immunoSEQ multiplex PCR, lists solely in-frame clones and lacks some. The table records 200,000 or so clones, about four fifths of them present only once. This sample was taken from a study of cytomegalovirus exposure and HLA in healthy donors. The study's findings and limits: Reports described diagnosis of cytomegalovirus status by the classifier as highly specific and sensitive. A list of approximately 160 TCR beta chains associated with cytomegalovirus was given.

J lost 0 bases, V lost 3 bases, and 5 bases had no gene match. CDR1 is PRHDT and CDR2 is FYEKMQ in the germline V gene (reference sequence). The CDR3 is 15 amino acids. Sequencing was done on a sample of PBMCs. V and J are TRBV13 and TRBJ2-7, with 7 bases aligning to TRBD2. This TCR derives from a man aged 18 to 30 in good health and CMV-seropositive. The CDR3, as DNA: TGTGCCAGCAGCTTCAGGGACTACCTCTCCTACGAGCAGTACTTC. It is translated as CASSFRDYLSYEQYF.